This TCR beta chain originates from a study of sequential checkpoint blockade in melanoma. In germline, CDR1 is SGDLS, CDR2 YYNGEE. The J segment lost 3 bases and the V segment lost 7 bases, leaving 10 bases of the junction unmatched. The CDR3 contains 15 residues. The assay was immunoSEQ multiplex PCR, and TCRdb's table has in-frame clones only and misses some. Of roughly 10,000 clones in the sample, about three fifths are singletons; the top ten hold approximately 15%. Treatment denoted: randomized to nivolumab then ipilimumab (arm A) or the reverse (arm B). None of the patients previously received DNA-damaging chemotherapy. From thawed PBMCs, live CD3+CD8+ cells negative for CD19 and CD56 were sorted.

V gene TRBV9 combines with J gene TRBJ2-3, with 8 bases identical to TRBD2. This material consisted of CD8+ T cells sorted from blood (inferred from file names), taken from a patient given nivolumab and ipilimumab in sequence. This sequence originates from a human donor with melanoma. CDR3 protein: CASGNLAGSTDTQYF. DNA of the CDR3: TGTGCCAGCGGGAACCTAGCGGGTTCTACAGATACGCAGTATTTT.